Below, one T cell receptor (beta chain) is given with its context. Its specificity is not known. The source of the sample is a study of CD8+CD57+ T cells in acquired aplastic anemia. Turning to the study itself: On average, healthy donors gave some 9.8 million reads for CD4+ cells. Study results and caveats: CD8+ Simpson's diversity did not differ significantly between patients and controls. Patients shared 25 to 35 CD8+ CDR3 sequences with controls.

This CDR3 is built from 15 residues. The V and J ends lost 10 bases and 6 bases respectively, with 19 bases between them. Genomic DNA was employed as the template in profiling TCR beta VDJ and CDR3. TCRdb ran MiXCR on the reads and lists one entry per CDR3 protein. This repertoire shows 350,000 to 450,000 distinct CDR3 sequences, around 68% found once; its top ten account for more than 3.5%. The gene calls are TRBV12-3 or TRBV12-4 and TRBJ1-6; D is ambiguous. This receptor was identified in a human donor in good health, serving as a control. The source material was sorted CD4+, CD8+, or CD8+CD57+ T cells (not recorded which) from PBMCs. This chain's CDR3 is CAITHTKGLNSPLHF. CDR3 DNA: TGTGCCATCACGCATACCAAAGGACTTAATTCACCCCTCCACTTT.